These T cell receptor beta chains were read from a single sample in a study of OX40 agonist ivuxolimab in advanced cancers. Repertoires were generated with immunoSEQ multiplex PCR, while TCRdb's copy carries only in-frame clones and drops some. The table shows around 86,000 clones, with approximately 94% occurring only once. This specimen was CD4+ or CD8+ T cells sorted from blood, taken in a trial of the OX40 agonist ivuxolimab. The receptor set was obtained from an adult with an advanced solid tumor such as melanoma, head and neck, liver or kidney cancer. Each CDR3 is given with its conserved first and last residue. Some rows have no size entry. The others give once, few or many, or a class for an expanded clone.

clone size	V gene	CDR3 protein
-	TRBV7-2	CASSFRQGVLGSGANVLTF
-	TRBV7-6	CASSLEPGPLGGELFF
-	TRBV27	CASSLAGRKLFGTEAFF
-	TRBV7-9	CASSTQGSATEAFF
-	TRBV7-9	CASSLGWTSGRNEQYF
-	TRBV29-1	CSVDRPTGERDYGYTF
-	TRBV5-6	CASSLDGDVNYGYTF
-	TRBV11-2	CASSLDRSGGNEQFF
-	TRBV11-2	CASINPGRLEAFF
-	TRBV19	CASTTRAGGREAFF
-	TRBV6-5	CASSSVPTAYGYTF
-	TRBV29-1	CSVEDPRGRNYGYTF
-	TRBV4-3	CASSQEVRTGGSYEQYF
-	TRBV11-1	CASSFGQVNYNEQFF
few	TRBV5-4	CASSLVGTGRGYTF
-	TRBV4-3	CASSQELWVPTYDTEAFF
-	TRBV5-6	CASSSTGDNTGELFF
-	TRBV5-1	CASSITGELFF
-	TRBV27	CASSSSSDTQYF
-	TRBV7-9	CASSLVRSTGLAKNIQYF
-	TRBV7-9	CASSSGDGSDLNTEAFF
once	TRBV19	CASSLGWRTSGGYNEQFF
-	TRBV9	CASSLGDREEGNYGYTF
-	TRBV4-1	CASSETGGAYEQYF
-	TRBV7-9	CASSPADRASGANVLTF
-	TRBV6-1	CASSEAGWRGGYEQYF
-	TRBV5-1	CASSLDVLEGAREQYF
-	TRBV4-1	CASSQRGGLDTEAFF